Listed here is a single T cell receptor beta chain. The CDR3 runs 12 residues. The germline CDR1 and CDR2 sequences are MNHNS and SASEGT. The V gene lost 7 bases and the J gene lost 2 bases, with 9 bases spanning the gap. This entry belongs to a study of cytomegalovirus exposure and HLA in healthy donors. PCR involved 60 Vbeta and 13 Jbeta primers. Data came from immunoSEQ multiplex PCR; TCRdb stores just in-frame clones and leaves some out. The sample includes 120,000 or so clones, approximately 78% of them seen just once. Sample: PBMCs. This receptor was obtained from a woman aged 40 to 55 in good health and CMV-seronegative. The chain couples TRBV6-1 to TRBJ2-7; no firm D call. For the CDR3, the DNA is TGTGCCAGCACTATGGTAGCCTACGAGCAGTACTTC. Residues: CASTMVAYEQYF.